This TCR beta chain was obtained from a study of T cells in Graves' hyperthyroidism and ophthalmopathy. The study, taken as a whole, reports: Most thyroid clonotypes expanded above 0.001 appeared in blood too.

An absence of ophthalmopathy progression within 18 months meant stable Graves' hyperthyroidism. The germline CDR1 and CDR2 sequences are SGHKS and YYEKEE (reference sequence). The CDR3 runs 18 residues. The trim removed 0 bases at V and 8 bases at J, leaving 13 bases unmatched. Amplified regions were TCR beta CDR3 sequences from RNA transcripts. A set of HTBI primers served as the primers for a first-round RT-PCR of the TCR CDR3. TCRdb re-called the multiplex PCR reads through MiXCR, storing one row per CDR3 protein. Among a few hundred thousand distinct CDR3 sequences listed, around 16% were seen once. Remarks on this clonotype: Its antigen is not known.

The genes are TRBV5-5 and TRBJ2-1, with 11 bases fitting TRBD2. This receptor was taken from a woman aged 18-29 years with Graves' hyperthyroidism. The sequenced sample consisted of blood. CDR3 sequence reads: CASSLGISGRAGTDEQFF. In nucleotides, the CDR3 is TGTGCCAGCAGCTTGGGAATTAGCGGGAGGGCCGGGACGGATGAGCAGTTCTTC.